Shown below are 31 T cell receptor beta chains from a single sample sequenced in a study of T cells after yellow fever vaccination. MiXCR was run by TCRdb on the 5' RACE reads, yielding one entry per CDR3 protein. The table shows some 120,000 distinct CDR3 sequences, with over 12% occurring only once. Sample: CD8+ T cells sorted from PBMCs, taken 5 days after the yellow fever booster vaccination. Every receptor here comes from a man aged 18 to 35 who received the YFV17D yellow fever vaccine.

The chain recombines TRBV4-1 with TRBJ1-1; a weak D match, TRBD1 (5 bases). V lost 4 bases and J lost 5, with 23 bases in between. Germline V gene sequence: CDR1 MGHRA, CDR2 YSYEKL. The CDR3 consists of 17 residues. The DNA of the CDR3 is TGCGCCAGCAGCCCCCTGGGGGAGCCAAGCATGGGGACTGAAGCTTTCTTT. Protein: CASSPLGEPSMGTEAFF.

The chain couples TRBV24-1 to TRBJ2-1, with a weak D call TRBD1 (6 bases). V was shortened by 4 bases and J by 2 bases, with 14 bases between the two germline ends. Germline assignment: CDR1 KGHDR and CDR2 SFDVKD. The length of the CDR3 is 16 residues. CDR3 bases: TGTGCCACCAGTGACCGCACAGGGCTCGCCTACAATGAGCAGTTCTTC. Its protein product is CATSDRTGLAYNEQFF.

J is TRBJ2-7 and V is TRBV28, with 7 nucleotides matching TRBD1. Trimming took 3 bases from V and 4 from J; bases not matched to a gene: 6. This CDR3 contains 14 residues. Per germline, CDR1 MDHEN and CDR2 SYDVKM. CDR3 sequence (DNA): TGTGCCAGCAGTTTTTTACAGGGGCGTTACGAGCAGTACTTC. This codes for CASSFLQGRYEQYF.

There are a few counts of this clonotype. The chain joins TRBV4-1 to TRBJ2-3; 11 nucleotides line up with TRBD1. V was clipped by 0 bases and J by 4 bases; unmatched bases: 9. The length of the CDR3 is 18 residues. The germline V gene has CDR1 MGHRA and CDR2 YSYEKL. The CDR3 coding sequence is TGCGCCAGCAGCCAAGATGAGTCGGACAGGGGGCCCCCAGATACGCAGTATTTT. As protein: CASSQDESDRGPPDTQYF.

This clonotype was recorded many times. The chain links TRBV7-9 to TRBJ1-1; 7 positions agree with TRBD1. The V gene end was trimmed by 3 bases and the J gene end by 4 bases; junction bases not matched to a gene: 5. CDR3 length: 14 amino acids. CDR1 is SEHNR and CDR2 is FQNEAQ in the germline V gene (reference sequence). The CDR3 sequence is CASSLTGQGTEAFF. The CDR3 DNA reads TGTGCCAGCAGCTTGACAGGGCAGGGCACTGAAGCTTTCTTT.

This chain links TRBV6-6 with TRBJ1-6; TRBD1 is a possible D gene (5 bases). V was shortened by 6 bases and J by 1 base, with 13 bases between the two germline ends. CDR3 length: 16 residues. Germline CDR1 is MNHNY and CDR2 is SVGAGI (reference sequence). DNA for the CDR3: TGTGCCAGCAGGCTGGGGGTACAGTCCTATAATTCACCCCTCCACTTT. It yields the protein CASRLGVQSYNSPLHF.

The CDR3 DNA reads TGTGCCAGCAGGACAGGGGAGTACGGAAACACCATATATTTT. Its protein is CASRTGEYGNTIYF. The chain combines TRBV27 with TRBJ1-3; TRBD1 matches 8 bases. V shed 6 bases and J 4 bases; nucleotides not matched to a gene: 5. The CDR3 has 14 residues. Germline-derived CDR1 and CDR2 are MNHEY and SMNVEV (reference sequence).

This clonotype was seen only a few times. The CDR3 spells CASSPGATEAFF. The CDR3 DNA is TGTGCCAGCAGCCCAGGGGCTACTGAAGCTTTCTTT. V usage is TRBV7-9 and J usage is TRBJ1-1; a weak D match, TRBD1 (6 bases). CDR3 length: 12 amino acids. Germline CDR1 is SEHNR and CDR2 is FQNEAQ (reference sequence). The V gene lost 5 bases and the J gene lost 5 bases, with 9 bases spanning the gap.

This clonotype was seen many times. The chain carries TRBV5-1 and TRBJ2-1; tentative D call: TRBD2 (6 bases). Trimming pared 4 bases from V and 1 base from J, leaving 12 bases between. The length of the CDR3 is 15 residues. Germline assignment: CDR1 SGHRS and CDR2 YFSETQ. The CDR3 here is CASSGGTMSYNEQFF. CDR3 in DNA: TGCGCCAGCAGCGGGGGGACGATGTCCTACAATGAGCAGTTCTTC.

In this sample, this clonotype turned up a few times. J is TRBJ2-5 and V is TRBV20-1; D is unresolved. V was shortened by 6 bases and J by 5 bases, with 7 bases between the two germline ends. The CDR3 has 10 amino acids. Germline values: CDR1 DFQATT, CDR2 SNEGSKA (reference sequence). The CDR3 coding sequence is TGCAGTGCCATTGCGGAGACCCAGTACTTC. Translating gives CSAIAETQYF.

The chain uses TRBV7-6 and TRBJ2-7; 10 nucleotides align to TRBD2. After removal of 3 bases from V and 2 bases from J, the junction contained 1 base not matched to a gene. Germline V gene lookup returns CDR1 SGHVS and CDR2 FNYEAQ. There are 14 residues in the CDR3. The CDR3 reads CASSFLAGAYEQYF. For the CDR3, the DNA is TGTGCCAGCAGCTTCCTAGCGGGGGCCTACGAGCAGTACTTC.

This chain joins TRBV11-2 and TRBJ2-3; D is undetermined. Germline V lookup: CDR1 SGHAT, CDR2 FQNNGV. Trimming left V 6 bases short and J 4 bases short, with 20 bases between. This CDR3 comprises 16 residues. Here the CDR3 DNA reads TGTGCCAGCAGTCATATCGACGCATACCGCCCAGATACGCAGTATTTT. This encodes CASSHIDAYRPDTQYF.

A remark on this clonotype: One end of the junction varies from germline; a read error may be responsible. V is TRBV7-7 and J is TRBJ2-5; D is possibly TRBD2 (6 bases). Germline assignment: CDR1 SSHAT and CDR2 FNYEAQ (reference sequence). CDR3 length: 15 amino acids. The CDR3 nucleotides read TGTGCTAGCAGCCCACGACTAGGAATACAAGAGACCCAGTACTTC. Translation gives CASSPRLGIQETQYF. Combining the CDR3 with reference TRBV7-7 and TRBJ2-5 gives the whole variable domain GAGVSQSPRYKVTKRGQDVTLRCDPISSHATLYWYQQALGQGPEFLTYFNYEAQPDKSGLPSDRFSAERPEGSISTLTIQRTEQRDSAMYRCASSPRLGIQETQYFGPGTRLLVL.

In its sample, this clonotype was seen a few times. This chain uses TRBV6-2 or TRBV6-3 with TRBJ2-3; TRBD2 is a possible D gene (6 bases). The CDR3 runs to 14 residues. The V and J ends lost 4 bases and 2 bases respectively, with 10 bases between them. Germline CDR1 reads MNHEY; CDR2 reads SVGEGT. This CDR3 reads CASSFGGATDTQYF. In DNA, the CDR3 is TGTGCCAGCAGTTTTGGAGGGGCCACAGATACGCAGTATTTT.

This clonotype was counted ten times or more. The chain combines TRBV5-1 with TRBJ1-1; the D gene is possibly TRBD1 (5 bases). CDR3 length: 15 amino acids. The V end lost 7 bases, the J end lost 0 bases, and 16 bases lay between the germline ends. CDR1 and CDR2 (germline): SGHRS, YFSETQ. The CDR3: CASSIPGRMNTEAFF. The CDR3 nucleotides are TGCGCCAGCTCCATTCCGGGGCGAATGAACACTGAAGCTTTCTTT.

This sequence joins TRBV7-9 and TRBJ1-5; perhaps TRBD1 as D (5 bases). Trimming removed 2 bases from V and 9 bases from J, with 14 bases in between. From germline, CDR1 is SEHNR and CDR2 FQNEAQ (reference sequence). CDR3 length equals 14 residues. The CDR3 DNA follows: TGTGCCAGCAGCTTATCAGAGGGGATCGCGCCCCAGCATTTT. Translation: CASSLSEGIAPQHF.

This chain joins TRBV9 and TRBJ1-1, with TRBD1 identical over 9 bases. V shed 0 bases and J 11 bases; nucleotides not matched to a gene: 2. Germline CDR1 is SGDLS and CDR2 is YYNGEE. The CDR3 loop spans 12 amino acids. CDR3 DNA: TGTGCCAGCAGCGTAGGGACAGGGGTGGCTTTCTTT. This codes for CASSVGTGVAFF. Filled out from reference TRBV9 and TRBJ1-1, the complete variable domain reads DSGVTQTPKHLITATGQRVTLRCSPRSGDLSVYWYQQSLDQGLQFLIQYYNGEERAKGNILERFSAQQFPDLHSELNLSSLELGDSALYFCASSVGTGVAFFGQGTRLTVV.

This chain joins TRBV29-1 and TRBJ1-1; D is uncertain. Germline V gene lookup returns CDR1 SQVTM and CDR2 ANQGSEA. This CDR3 is 11 amino acids long. Trimming stripped 1 base from V and 5 bases from J, with 5 bases between. CDR3 sequence (DNA): TGCAGCGTTGAAGGGGAGACTGAAGCTTTCTTT. Amino acids: CSVEGETEAFF.

The chain employs TRBV7-3 and TRBJ2-5, with 12 bases fitting TRBD2. The CDR3 contains 16 residues. J lost 3 bases, V lost 1 base, and 3 bases had no gene match. CDR1 is SGHTA and CDR2 is FQGTGA in the germline V gene. The CDR3, as DNA: TGTGCCAGCAGCTTAATAGCTAGCGGGGGGGAAGAGACCCAGTACTTC. It is translated as CASSLIASGGEETQYF.

The rearrangement links TRBV12-3 or TRBV12-4 to TRBJ2-5; D unresolved. CDR3 length equals 13 residues. Trimming took 3 bases from V and 4 from J, leaving 9 bases between them. The CDR3 loop is CASSFYSAETQYF. In DNA form, the CDR3 reads TGTGCCAGCAGTTTTTACAGCGCAGAGACCCAGTACTTC.

This clonotype was counted between two and nine times. The chain links TRBV5-6 to TRBJ2-7; D possibly corresponds to TRBD2 (6 bases). Germline CDR1 and CDR2: SGHDT and YYEEEE. The CDR3 extends over 14 amino acids. V lost 5 bases and J 3 bases, leaving 15 bases between the germline ends. DNA for the CDR3: TGTGCCAGCAGACAGGCGGGACTCTTCTACGAGCAGTACTTC. Translated: CASRQAGLFYEQYF.

This clonotype was seen repeatedly, ten times or more. The CDR3: CASSFQGRSNEKLFF. The CDR3 region has the DNA TGTGCCAGCAGCTTTCAGGGGAGGTCGAATGAAAAACTGTTTTTT. V usage is TRBV11-2 and J usage is TRBJ1-4, with D possibly being TRBD1 (6 bases). The CDR3 spans 15 residues. Germline CDR1 and CDR2: SGHAT and FQNNGV. Between the trimmed V and J ends, which lost 3 bases and 5 bases, there was a span of 13 bases.

The V gene is TRBV7-9, the J gene TRBJ2-5; D gene uncertain. This CDR3 spans 13 amino acids. Germline V gene sequence: CDR1 SEHNR, CDR2 FQNEAQ (reference sequence). Trimming stripped 5 bases from V and 5 bases from J, with 12 bases between. CDR3 in amino acids: CASSPQLWETQYF. The CDR3 nucleotides read TGTGCCAGCAGCCCCCAATTGTGGGAGACCCAGTACTTC.

This rearrangement joins TRBV4-1 to TRBJ2-6; possibly TRBD2 for D (5 bases). Trimming removed 4 bases at V and 4 bases at J, with 8 bases between. CDR3 length equals 14 residues. Germline loops: CDR1 MGHRA, CDR2 YSYEKL. CDR3 nucleotide sequence: TGCGCCAGCAGCCCGAGGAGGGGGGCCAACGTCCTGACTTTC. The encoded protein is CASSPRRGANVLTF.

This sequence joins TRBV7-2 and TRBJ1-1; a weak D match, TRBD1 (5 bases). V was cut by 3 bases and J by 0 bases, with 8 bases left in between. Germline loops: CDR1 SGHTA, CDR2 FQGNSA. The CDR3 is 14 residues long. CDR3 nucleotide sequence: TGTGCCAGCAGCTTCGACAGCTTGAACACTGAAGCTTTCTTT. Amino acids: CASSFDSLNTEAFF.

On this clonotype: No conserved phenylalanine or tryptophan ends this CDR3, so it is likely a read error. This chain joins TRBV20-1 and TRBJ1-1; D might be TRBD1 (6 bases). Germline-derived CDR1 and CDR2 are DFQATT and SNEGSKA (reference sequence). The V and J ends lost 1 base and 5 bases respectively, with 14 bases between them. This CDR3 has 14 amino acids. The CDR3 reads CSARAPHRVTEAFL. The CDR3 DNA sequence: TGCAGTGCTAGAGCCCCCCACAGGGTGACTGAAGCTTTCTTA.

This clonotype has a count of ten or more. This chain links TRBV4-1 with TRBJ2-7; D uncertain. The CDR3 runs 15 residues. V lost 2 bases and J lost 4, with 15 bases in between. In germline, CDR1 is MGHRA, CDR2 YSYEKL. The CDR3 protein is CASSQFDVGLYEQYF. CDR3 coding DNA: TGCGCCAGCAGCCAATTCGATGTTGGCCTATACGAGCAGTACTTC.

This clonotype was observed a few times. The V call is TRBV29-1, the J call TRBJ2-2, with a weak D call TRBD1 (6 bases). Between the trimmed V and J ends, which lost 3 bases and 0 bases, there was a span of 11 bases. Germline CDR1 SQVTM, CDR2 ANQGSEA. This CDR3 spans 15 amino acids. The CDR3 here is CSVDVGTTNTGELFF. CDR3 nucleotide sequence: TGCAGCGTTGATGTCGGGACAACGAACACCGGGGAGCTGTTTTTT.

The chain links TRBV3-1 to TRBJ2-1; perhaps TRBD2 as D (5 bases). The CDR3 is 12 amino acids. The ends were cut back, 11 bases at V and 3 bases at J, with 11 bases in the middle. Germline values: CDR1 LGHDT, CDR2 YNNKEL (reference sequence). As DNA, the CDR3 is TGTGCCGCAGAGGGTTTCTACAATGAGCAGTTCTTC. Protein sequence: CAAEGFYNEQFF.

The rearrangement links TRBV5-5 to TRBJ2-5; D gene ambiguous. Trimming removed 0 bases at V and 4 bases at J, with 10 bases between. Germline CDR1 is SGHKS and CDR2 is YYEKEE (reference sequence). CDR3 length: 14 residues. CDR3 nucleotides: TGTGCCAGCAGCTTGGCCGGAAAAAGAGAGACCCAGTACTTC. This codes for CASSLAGKRETQYF.

This clonotype was detected only a few times. The chain couples TRBV9 to TRBJ1-5; D is unresolved. Germline-derived CDR1 and CDR2 are SGDLS and YYNGEE. This CDR3 is 14 amino acids long. The ends were cut back, 0 bases at V and 3 bases at J, with 7 bases in the middle. The CDR3 coding sequence is TGTGCCAGCAGCGTAGGTGGCCTCAATCAGCCCCAGCATTTT. This sequence encodes CASSVGGLNQPQHF.